The clone carrying this TCR beta chain was seen a handful of times. The antigen remains unidentified. These data come from a study of CD4 T cells in relation to SARS-CoV-2 and coronaviruses. Study-wide results and limits: Monoreactive clones expanded significantly more to SARS-CoV-2 than crossreactive clones did.

CD4+ T cells from unexposed donors were obtained before the COVID-19 pandemic (2011-2018). Sequencing was performed with immunoSEQ multiplex PCR; in TCRdb, only in-frame clones are kept and a portion is missing. The table includes about 59,000 clones, roughly 89% detected once. The germline V gene has CDR1 MDHEN and CDR2 SYDVKM. The CDR3 is 14 amino acids. V trimming: 6 bases; J trimming: 4 bases; junction bases outside the gene matches: 6. This clonotype was obtained from a human donor in good health. The V gene is TRBV28, the J gene TRBJ1-3; 7 positions match TRBD1. The source material was memory CD4+ T cells from PBMCs. This CDR3 reads CASSSQTGGNTIYF. The CDR3 coding sequence is TGTGCCAGCAGCTCGCAGACAGGGGGAAACACCATATATTTT. Using reference TRBV28 and TRBJ1-3 for the parts outside the CDR3, the full variable domain is DVKVTQSSRYLVKRTGEKVFLECVQDMDHENMFWYRQDPGLGLRLIYFSYDVKMKEKGDIPEGYSVSREKKERFSLILESASTNQTSMYLCASSSQTGGNTIYFGEGSWLTVV.